Below, 5 T cell receptor beta chains from the same sample are listed, as sequenced in a study of beta chain features in type 1 diabetes. What was sequenced were expressed TCRB transcripts, since all of the isolated RNA had been reverse transcribed. The method was immunoSEQ multiplex PCR; TCRdb's version includes in-frame clones alone and lacks a portion of them. The top ten hold about 0.6% of the sample, which has about 390,000 clones, 9.5% to 10% seen once. Findings of the study overall: Among all four CD4+ subsets, Type 1 diabetes patients had TCRB CDR3s that were moderately but significantly shorter.

Which antigens these TCRs recognize remains unknown. Material: central memory CD4+ T cells from blood. These receptors were obtained from a man aged 25-45 years with type 1 diabetes.

This clone was seen a few times. The rearrangement uses TRBV19 and TRBJ1-3; possible D gene TRBD1, 5 bases. Germline V gene sequence: CDR1 LNHDA, CDR2 SQIVND (reference sequence). Trimming took 6 bases from V and 0 from J, leaving 12 bases between them. This CDR3 comprises 15 residues. In DNA, the CDR3 is TGTGCCAGTAGGAATGGGGCCTACTCTGGAAACACCATATATTTT. It encodes CASRNGAYSGNTIYF.

This clone was picked up a small number of times. The chain carries TRBV4-3 and TRBJ2-7; 9 nucleotides align to TRBD2. After removal of 0 bases from V and 2 bases from J, the junction contained 8 bases not matched to a gene. The CDR3 contains 17 residues. Germline V CDR1 and CDR2: LGHNA, YSLEER. The CDR3 reads CASSQDYGGGRAYEQYF. The CDR3 DNA is TGCGCCAGCAGCCAAGATTATGGTGGCGGGAGGGCCTACGAGCAGTACTTC.

In its sample, this clone was seen a few times. The V gene is TRBV6-6, the J gene TRBJ2-4, with 10 nucleotides matching TRBD1. Germline lookup yields CDR1 MNHNY and CDR2 SVGAGI (reference sequence). The V and J ends lost 9 bases and 6 bases, in that order; junction bases with no gene match: 8. The CDR3 runs to 14 residues. CDR3 residues: CASRTGTGANIQYF. CDR3 DNA sequence: TGTGCCAGTCGGACCGGGACAGGGGCAAACATTCAGTACTTC.

This clone was counted many times. The sample contains more than one DNA sequence encoding this CDR3. The chain uses TRBV7-2 and TRBJ1-2; TRBD1 agrees at 8 bases. Germline-derived CDR1 and CDR2 are SGHTA and FQGNSA. The length of the CDR3 is 13 residues. V was pared by 3 bases and J by 3 bases, with 0 bases of the junction left unmatched. CDR3 coding DNA: TGTGCCAGCAGCTTGGACAGGGACTATGGCTACACCTTC. This gives the protein CASSLDRDYGYTF.

The chain has TRBV27 and TRBJ2-7, with unresolved D. Trimming stripped 2 bases from V and 3 bases from J, with 11 bases between. Germline-derived CDR1 and CDR2 are MNHEY and SMNVEV (reference sequence). This CDR3 is 14 amino acids long. The CDR3 DNA sequence: TGTGCCAGCAGTTTAAAGGCGGAAGGCTACGAGCAGTACTTC. The encoded protein is CASSLKAEGYEQYF.